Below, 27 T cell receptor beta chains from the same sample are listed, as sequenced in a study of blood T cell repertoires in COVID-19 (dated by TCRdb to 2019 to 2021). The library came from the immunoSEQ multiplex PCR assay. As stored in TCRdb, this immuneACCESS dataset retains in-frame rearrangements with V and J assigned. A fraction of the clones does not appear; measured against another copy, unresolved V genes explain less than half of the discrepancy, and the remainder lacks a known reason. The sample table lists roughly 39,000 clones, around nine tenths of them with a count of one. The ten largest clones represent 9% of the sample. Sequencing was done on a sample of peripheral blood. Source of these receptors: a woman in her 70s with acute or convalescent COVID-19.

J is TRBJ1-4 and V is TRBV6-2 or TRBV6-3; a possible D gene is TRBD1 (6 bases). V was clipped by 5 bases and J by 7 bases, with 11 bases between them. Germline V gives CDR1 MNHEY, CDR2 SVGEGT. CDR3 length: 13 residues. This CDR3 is CASSKQGSEKLFF. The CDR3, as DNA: TGTGCCAGCAGTAAACAGGGCAGTGAAAAACTGTTTTTT.

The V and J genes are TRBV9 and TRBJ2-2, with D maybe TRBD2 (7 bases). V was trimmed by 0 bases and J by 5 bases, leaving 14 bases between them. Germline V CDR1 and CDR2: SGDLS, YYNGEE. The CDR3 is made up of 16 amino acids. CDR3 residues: CASSVGGGARTGELFF. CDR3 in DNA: TGTGCCAGCAGCGTAGGAGGGGGGGCGCGAACCGGGGAGCTGTTTTTT.

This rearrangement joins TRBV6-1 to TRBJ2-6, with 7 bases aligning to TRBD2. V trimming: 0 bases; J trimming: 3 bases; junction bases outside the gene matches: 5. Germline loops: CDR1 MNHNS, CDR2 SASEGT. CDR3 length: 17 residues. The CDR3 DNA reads TGTGCCAGCAGTGAAGCGGGAGGGTCCCTTGGGGCCAACGTCCTGACTTTC. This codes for CASSEAGGSLGANVLTF.

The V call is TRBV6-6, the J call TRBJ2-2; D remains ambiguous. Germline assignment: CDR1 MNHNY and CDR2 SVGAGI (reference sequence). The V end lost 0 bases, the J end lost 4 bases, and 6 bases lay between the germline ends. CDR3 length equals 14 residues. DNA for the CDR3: TGTGCCAGCAGTTACTCGAGTGCCACCGGGGAGCTGTTTTTT. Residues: CASSYSSATGELFF.

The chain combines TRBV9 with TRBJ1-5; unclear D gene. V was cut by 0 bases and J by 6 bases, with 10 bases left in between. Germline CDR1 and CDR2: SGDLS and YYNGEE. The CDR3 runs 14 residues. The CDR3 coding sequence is TGTGCCAGCAGCGTAGGGACTCACCGTCAGCCCCAGCATTTT. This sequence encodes CASSVGTHRQPQHF.

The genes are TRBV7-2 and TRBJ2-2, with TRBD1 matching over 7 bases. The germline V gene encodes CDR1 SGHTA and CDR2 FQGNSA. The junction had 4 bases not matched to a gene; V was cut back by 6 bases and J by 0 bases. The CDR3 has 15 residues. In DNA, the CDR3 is TGTGCCAGCAGACCCGGGACAGCGAACACCGGGGAGCTGTTTTTT. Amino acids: CASRPGTANTGELFF.

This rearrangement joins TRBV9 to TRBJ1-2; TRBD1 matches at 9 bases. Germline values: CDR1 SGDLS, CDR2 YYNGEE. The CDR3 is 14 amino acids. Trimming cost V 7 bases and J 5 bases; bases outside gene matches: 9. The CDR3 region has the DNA TGTGCCAGCTCCGGGGGACAGGGAACATATGGCTACACCTTC. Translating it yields CASSGGQGTYGYTF.

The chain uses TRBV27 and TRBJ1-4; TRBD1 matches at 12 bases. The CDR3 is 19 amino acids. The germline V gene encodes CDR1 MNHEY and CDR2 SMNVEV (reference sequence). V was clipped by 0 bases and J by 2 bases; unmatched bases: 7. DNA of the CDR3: TGTGCCAGCAGTTTATCGGGACAGGGGGCCACCCATACTAATGAAAAACTGTTTTTT. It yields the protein CASSLSGQGATHTNEKLFF.

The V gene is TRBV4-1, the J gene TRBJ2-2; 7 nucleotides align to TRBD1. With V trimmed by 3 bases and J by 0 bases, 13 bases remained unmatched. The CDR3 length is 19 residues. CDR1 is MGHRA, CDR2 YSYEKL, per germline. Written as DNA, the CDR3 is TGCGCCAGCAGCCACCCTTCAGGACAGGTTGACGCGAACACCGGGGAGCTGTTTTTT. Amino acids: CASSHPSGQVDANTGELFF.

CDR3 amino acids: CASSYVRGAEQYV. CDR3 bases: TGTGCCAGCAGTTACGTCCGGGGTGCTGAGCAGTACGTC. The chain joins TRBV6-6 to TRBJ2-7; tentative D call: TRBD2 (5 bases). V lost 2 bases to trimming and J lost 7 bases, with 12 bases between them. The V gene's germline CDR1 is MNHNY and CDR2 SVGAGI (reference sequence). The CDR3 sequence is 13 residues long.

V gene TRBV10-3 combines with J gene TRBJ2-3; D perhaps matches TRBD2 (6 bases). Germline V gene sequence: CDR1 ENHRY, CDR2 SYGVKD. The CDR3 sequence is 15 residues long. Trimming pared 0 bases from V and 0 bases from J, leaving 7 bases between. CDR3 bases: TGTGCCATCAGTGAGTCCCGGGGGAGCACAGATACGCAGTATTTT. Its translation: CAISESRGSTDTQYF.

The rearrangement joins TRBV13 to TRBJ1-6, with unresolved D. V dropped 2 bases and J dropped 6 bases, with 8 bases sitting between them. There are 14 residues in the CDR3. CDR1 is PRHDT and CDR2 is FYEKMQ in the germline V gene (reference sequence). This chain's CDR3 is CASSLTLVNSPLHF. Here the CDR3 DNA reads TGTGCCAGCAGCTTAACTCTTGTTAATTCACCCCTCCACTTT. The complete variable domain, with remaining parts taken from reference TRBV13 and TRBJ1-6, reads AAGVIQSPRHLIKEKRETATLKCYPIPRHDTVYWYQQGPGQDPQFLISFYEKMQSDKGSIPDRFSAQQFSDYHSELNMSSLELGDSALYFCASSLTLVNSPLHFGNGTRLTVT.

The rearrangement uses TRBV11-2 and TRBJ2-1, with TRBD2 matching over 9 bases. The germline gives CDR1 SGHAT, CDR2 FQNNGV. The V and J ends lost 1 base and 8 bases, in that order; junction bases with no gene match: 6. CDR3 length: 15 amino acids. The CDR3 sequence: CASSLGGRASYEQFF. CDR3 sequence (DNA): TGTGCCAGCAGCTTAGGCGGGAGGGCCTCGTATGAGCAGTTCTTC.

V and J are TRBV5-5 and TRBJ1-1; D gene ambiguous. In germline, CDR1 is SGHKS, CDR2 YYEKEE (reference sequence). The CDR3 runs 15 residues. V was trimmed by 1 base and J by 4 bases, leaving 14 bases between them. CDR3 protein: CASSLLAGLVTEAFF. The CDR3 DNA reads TGTGCCAGCAGCTTGCTAGCCGGGTTGGTCACTGAAGCTTTCTTT. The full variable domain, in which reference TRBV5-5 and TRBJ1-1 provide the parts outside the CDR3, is DAGVTQSPTHLIKTRGQQVTLRCSPISGHKSVSWYQQVLGQGPQFIFQYYEKEERGRGNFPDRFSARQFPNYSSELNVNALLLGDSALYLCASSLLAGLVTEAFFGQGTRLTVV.

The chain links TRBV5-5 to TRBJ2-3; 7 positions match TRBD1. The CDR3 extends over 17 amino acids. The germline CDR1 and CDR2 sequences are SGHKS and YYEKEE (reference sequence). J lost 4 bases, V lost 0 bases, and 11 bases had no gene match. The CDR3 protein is CASSLEWRKGGPDTQYF. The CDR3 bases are TGTGCCAGCAGCTTGGAATGGAGGAAAGGGGGCCCAGATACGCAGTATTTT.

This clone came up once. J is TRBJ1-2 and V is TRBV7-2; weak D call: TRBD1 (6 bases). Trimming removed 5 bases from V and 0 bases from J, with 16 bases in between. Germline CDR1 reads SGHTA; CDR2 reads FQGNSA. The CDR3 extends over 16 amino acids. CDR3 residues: CASSVDSAEANYGYTF. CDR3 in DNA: TGTGCCAGCAGCGTGGACAGCGCAGAAGCTAACTATGGCTACACCTTC.

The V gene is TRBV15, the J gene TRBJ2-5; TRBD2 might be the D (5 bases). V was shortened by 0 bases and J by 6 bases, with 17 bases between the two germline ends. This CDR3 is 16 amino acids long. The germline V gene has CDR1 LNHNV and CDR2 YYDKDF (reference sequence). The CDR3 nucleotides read TGTGCCACCAGCAGAGAAAAGACTACCCTCGGCCAGACCCAGTACTTC. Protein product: CATSREKTTLGQTQYF.

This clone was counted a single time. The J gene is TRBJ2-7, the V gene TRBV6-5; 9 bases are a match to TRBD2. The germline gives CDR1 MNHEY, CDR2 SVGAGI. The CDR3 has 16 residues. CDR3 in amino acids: CASRYYSGGSTYEQYV. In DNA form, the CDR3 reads TGTGCCAGCAGATACTATAGCGGGGGATCCACCTACGAGCAGTACGTC.

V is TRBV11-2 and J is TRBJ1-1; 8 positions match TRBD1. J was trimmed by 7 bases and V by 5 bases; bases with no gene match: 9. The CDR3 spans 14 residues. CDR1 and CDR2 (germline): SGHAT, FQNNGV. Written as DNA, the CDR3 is TGTGCCAGCAGCGGACAGGGCTTTAGGAATGAAGCTTTCTTT. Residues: CASSGQGFRNEAFF.

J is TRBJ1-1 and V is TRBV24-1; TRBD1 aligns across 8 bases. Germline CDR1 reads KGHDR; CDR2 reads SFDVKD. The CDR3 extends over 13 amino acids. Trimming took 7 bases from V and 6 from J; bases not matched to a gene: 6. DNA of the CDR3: TGTGCCACCAGGGACAGGGAAGACGCTGAAGCTTTCTTT. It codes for CATRDREDAEAFF.

The CDR3 sequence is CATRTGGEGNIQYF. In DNA form, the CDR3 reads TGTGCCACCCGGACAGGGGGGGAGGGAAACATTCAGTACTTC. The genes are TRBV10-3 and TRBJ2-4; 10 bases align to TRBD1. The CDR3 covers 14 residues. V shed 10 bases and J 6 bases; nucleotides not matched to a gene: 9. The germline gives CDR1 ENHRY, CDR2 SYGVKD.

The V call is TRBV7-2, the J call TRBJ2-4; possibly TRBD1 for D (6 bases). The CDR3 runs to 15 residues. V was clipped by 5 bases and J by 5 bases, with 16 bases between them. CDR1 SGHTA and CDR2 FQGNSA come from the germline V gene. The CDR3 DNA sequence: TGTGCCAGCAGCCTAAACAGGGATCCCCAAAACATTCAGTACTTC. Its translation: CASSLNRDPQNIQYF.

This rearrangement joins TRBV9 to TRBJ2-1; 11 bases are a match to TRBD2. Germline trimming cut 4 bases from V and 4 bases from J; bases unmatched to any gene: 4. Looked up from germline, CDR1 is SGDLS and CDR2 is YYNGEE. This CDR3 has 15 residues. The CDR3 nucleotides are TGTGCCAGCAGCACGGGACTAGCGGAATACAATGAGCAGTTCTTC. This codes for CASSTGLAEYNEQFF.

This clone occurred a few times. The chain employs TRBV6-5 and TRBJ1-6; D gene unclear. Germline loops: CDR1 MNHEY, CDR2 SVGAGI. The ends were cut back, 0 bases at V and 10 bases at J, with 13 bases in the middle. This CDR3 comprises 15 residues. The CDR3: CASSYSISGNSPLHF. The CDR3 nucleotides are TGTGCCAGCAGTTACTCGATTTCGGGTAACTCACCCCTCCACTTT.

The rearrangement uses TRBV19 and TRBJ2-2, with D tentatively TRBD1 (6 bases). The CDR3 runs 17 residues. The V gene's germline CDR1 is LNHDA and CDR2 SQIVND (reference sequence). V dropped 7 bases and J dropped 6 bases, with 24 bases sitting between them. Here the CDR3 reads CASTSGPSGVQAGELFF. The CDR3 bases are TGTGCCAGTACCTCTGGACCTTCAGGGGTTCAAGCCGGGGAGCTGTTTTTT.

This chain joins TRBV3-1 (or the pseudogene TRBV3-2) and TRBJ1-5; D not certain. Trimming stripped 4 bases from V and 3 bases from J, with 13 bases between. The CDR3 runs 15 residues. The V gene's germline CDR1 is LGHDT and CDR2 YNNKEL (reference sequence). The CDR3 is CASSPLQGDNQPQHF. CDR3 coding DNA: TGTGCCAGCAGCCCCCTACAAGGAGACAATCAGCCCCAGCATTTT.

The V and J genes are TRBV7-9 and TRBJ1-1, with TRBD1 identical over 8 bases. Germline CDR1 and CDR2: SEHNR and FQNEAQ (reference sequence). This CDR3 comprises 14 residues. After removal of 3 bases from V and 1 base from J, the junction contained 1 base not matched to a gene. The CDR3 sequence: CASSFGQGNTEAFF. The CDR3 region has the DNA TGTGCCAGCAGCTTTGGACAGGGGAACACTGAAGCTTTCTTT.